What follows is one TCR beta chain and its context. Antigen specificity is unknown. TCRdb reprocessed the RT-PCR reads via MiXCR and lists one record per CDR3 protein. The repertoire holds 300,000 to 350,000 distinct CDR3 sequences, with just over 20% as singletons. The germline V and J ends were trimmed by 1 base and 5 bases, with 10 bases remaining between them. CDR3 length: 14 residues. Looked up from germline, CDR1 is SGHDT and CDR2 is YYEEEE. This record comes from a study of response to subunit inactivated influenza vaccine. Study observations and caveats: Every seasonal influenza vaccination brings in few new T cells, the authors suggested.

This receptor was identified in a man aged 45 to 70 who received an inactivated influenza vaccine. The source material was PBMCs from blood, sampled about 20 months after vaccination. V gene TRBV5-6 combines with J gene TRBJ1-3; a weak D match, TRBD1 (6 bases). The chain's CDR3 is CASSLYTGRNTIYF. Here the CDR3 DNA reads TGTGCCAGCAGCTTGTATACAGGGAGAAACACCATATATTTT.